Sequencing of this TCR beta chain was carried out in a study of blood T cell repertoires in COVID-19. The CDR3 runs 15 residues. Germline V gives CDR1 SEHNR, CDR2 FQNEAQ (reference sequence). V dropped 5 bases and J dropped 2 bases, with 15 bases sitting between them. How the authors handled the data: Nucleated cell counts were estimated from reference gene primer amplification. TCRdb keeps only in-frame clones here, not all; method: immunoSEQ multiplex PCR. The V and J calls and clone size come from that table; D and trimming were worked out from the DNA. The table has roughly 200,000 clones, just under 90% seen once; the top ten hold over 0.95%. Participant-reported clinical history was the basis for cohort assignment. Two negative PCRs, clearance, or symptom resolution were required of recovered Cohort 3 donors.

The V call is TRBV7-9, the J call TRBJ1-2, with D tentatively TRBD1 (6 bases). This sequence originates from a man younger than 45 who had recovered from COVID-19. The sequencing sample was made of PBMCs or T cells enriched from blood (not recorded which). The CDR3 sequence: CASSPQQGNNYGYTF. The CDR3 DNA sequence: TGTGCCAGCAGCCCCCAACAGGGTAACAACTATGGCTACACCTTC.